These 26 T cell receptor beta chains share one sample of origin, sequenced in a study of blood T cell repertoires in COVID-19 (dated by TCRdb to the early 2020s). To prepare the library, the immunoSEQ multiplex PCR assay was applied. This immuneACCESS table, as held by TCRdb, lists in-frame sequences with V and J called but not all clones. Of the missing ones, under half trace to an unresolved V gene in checked studies; the others have no known cause. This sample gives under 65,000 clones in total; around nine tenths of them show up just once. The top ten hold around 7.1% of the sample. What was sequenced was peripheral blood. These receptors originate from a woman aged 55-69 years with COVID-19, enrolled during active disease.

V gene TRBV27 combines with J gene TRBJ2-7, with D perhaps matching TRBD2 (6 bases). Trimming cost V 6 bases and J 4 bases, with 31 bases left between them. The CDR3 is 19 amino acids. Germline lookup yields CDR1 MNHEY and CDR2 SMNVEV (reference sequence). The DNA of the CDR3 is TGTGCCAGCAGCAAAGCCCCACTAGCCGGGCGTCCTACGGCATACGAGCAGTACTTC. This codes for CASSKAPLAGRPTAYEQYF.

The V gene is TRBV29-1, the J gene TRBJ1-2, with D tentatively TRBD1 (5 bases). This CDR3 region has 13 residues. CDR1 and CDR2 (germline): SQVTM, ANQGSEA. V was cut by 4 bases and J by 7 bases, with 16 bases left in between. Written as DNA, the CDR3 is TGCAGCGTTGCCCACAGGCTCGGGGGTGGCTACACCTTC. Translating it yields CSVAHRLGGGYTF.

This chain connects TRBV6-4 to TRBJ2-1; a possible D gene is TRBD1 (6 bases). The CDR3 runs to 14 residues. The V gene lost 2 bases and the J gene lost 4 bases, with 9 bases spanning the gap. Germline lookup yields CDR1 MRHNA and CDR2 SNTAGT. CDR3: CASSDNTGYNEQFF. The CDR3 DNA reads as TGTGCCAGCAGTGACAACACAGGGTACAATGAGCAGTTCTTC.

The chain has TRBV29-1 and TRBJ2-3; the D gene is possibly TRBD2 (7 bases). Trimming cost V 6 bases and J 4 bases, with 11 bases left between them. This CDR3 comprises 12 residues. Germline CDR1 reads SQVTM; CDR2 reads ANQGSEA. The CDR3 sequence: CSVGGLADTQYF. The CDR3 coding sequence is TGCAGCGTGGGGGGGCTGGCAGATACGCAGTATTTT.

This rearrangement joins TRBV19 to TRBJ2-7, with D hard to call. Trimming cost V 5 bases and J 0 bases, with 5 bases left between them. CDR3 length equals 12 residues. Per germline, CDR1 LNHDA and CDR2 SQIVND (reference sequence). CDR3 bases: TGTGCCAGTAGTCCTAGCTCCTACGAGCAGTACTTC. It specifies CASSPSSYEQYF.

As to this clone: The junction departs from the called germline gene at one end, perhaps through a read error. The chain links TRBV5-4 to TRBJ1-1; a possible D gene is TRBD1 (5 bases). CDR3 size: 13 residues. Germline CDR1 is SGHNT and CDR2 is YYREEE (reference sequence). The CDR3 DNA is TGTGCCAGCAGATTGGACATCAACACTGAAGCTTTCTTT. Amino acid sequence: CASRLDINTEAFF.

DNA of the CDR3: TGTGCCTGGAGAGTAAAATCCGGCGGGAGGGTAAATGAGCAGTTCTTC. Its translation: CAWRVKSGGRVNEQFF. The chain joins TRBV30 to TRBJ2-1; the match to TRBD2 covers 9 bases. The CDR3 spans 16 residues. The germline V gene has CDR1 GTSNPN and CDR2 SVGIG (reference sequence). Trimming at V came to 3 bases and at J to 7 bases, leaving 13 bases not matched to a gene.

The gene calls are TRBV11-3 and TRBJ2-1; 10 bases are shared with TRBD2. From germline, CDR1 is SGHNT and CDR2 YENEEA. The CDR3 loop spans 16 amino acids. J lost 4 bases, V lost 5 bases, and 8 bases had no gene match. CDR3 nucleotides: TGTGCCAGCAGCCACGGACTAGCGGCAGGATACAATGAGCAGTTCTTC. Its translation is CASSHGLAAGYNEQFF.

This chain connects TRBV25-1 to TRBJ2-7; D is possibly TRBD1 (5 bases). CDR1 and CDR2 from the germline V gene are MGHDK and SYGVNS. Trimming cost V 1 base and J 3 bases, with 10 bases left between them. This CDR3 spans 14 amino acids. CDR3 coding DNA: TGTGCCAGCAGTGAATGGGGCAGTGTCTACGAGCAGTACTTC. Translating gives CASSEWGSVYEQYF.

The chain combines TRBV6-5 with TRBJ2-1, with D perhaps TRBD1 (5 bases). Germline values: CDR1 MNHEY, CDR2 SVGAGI. V lost 6 bases and J lost 9, with 15 bases in between. This CDR3 comprises 13 residues. The CDR3 DNA reads TGTGCCAGCAGGATGTGGGGCCGTTCTGAGCAGTTCTTC. It specifies CASRMWGRSEQFF.

With respect to this clone: This CDR3 is also generated by other DNA sequences in the sample. V is TRBV7-9 and J is TRBJ1-2, with D perhaps TRBD1 (6 bases). The CDR3 spans 15 residues. V was clipped by 2 bases and J by 0 bases, with 10 bases between them. CDR1 and CDR2 (germline): SEHNR, FQNEAQ (reference sequence). As DNA, the CDR3 is TGTGCCAGCAGCTTAACAGGGCTGGCTAACTATGGCTACACCTTC. Protein: CASSLTGLANYGYTF.

This clone was observed a handful of times. This chain connects TRBV29-1 to TRBJ2-3, with D possibly TRBD1 on 5 matching bases. The ends were cut back, 7 bases at V and 0 bases at J, with 14 bases in the middle. There are 14 residues in the CDR3. Per the germline V gene, CDR1 is SQVTM and CDR2 is ANQGSEA. The CDR3 DNA reads as TGCAGCGCTGGTCCAGGGTTTAGCACAGATACGCAGTATTTT. Its protein product is CSAGPGFSTDTQYF.

The V call is TRBV2, the J call TRBJ1-1; the match to TRBD1 covers 8 bases. Looked up from germline, CDR1 is SNHLY and CDR2 is FYNNEI. Trimming at V came to 2 bases and at J to 6 bases, leaving 5 bases not matched to a gene. This CDR3 is 14 amino acids long. In DNA, the CDR3 is TGTGCCAGCAGTGAAAGGGGCAGGGGGCCTGAAGCTTTCTTT. Translating it yields CASSERGRGPEAFF. Together with reference TRBV2 and TRBJ1-1, the CDR3 gives the full variable domain: EPEVTQTPSHQVTQMGQEVILRCVPISNHLYFYWYRQILGQKVEFLVSFYNNEISEKSEIFDDQFSVERPDGSNFTLKIRSTKLEDSAMYFCASSERGRGPEAFFGQGTRLTVV.

This chain joins TRBV18 and TRBJ2-2; weak D call: TRBD2 (6 bases). The V end lost 0 bases, the J end lost 1 base, and 9 bases lay between the germline ends. The CDR3 totals 16 residues. CDR1 is KGHSH, CDR2 LQKENI, per germline. DNA for the CDR3: TGTGCCAGCTCACCACCCCGGGACTTGAACACCGGGGAGCTGTTTTTT. Translated, it gives CASSPPRDLNTGELFF.

This clone was observed a few times. J is TRBJ1-2 and V is TRBV19, with a weak D call TRBD1 (6 bases). The CDR3 consists of 14 residues. Trimming removed 3 bases at V and 0 bases at J, with 8 bases between. Germline CDR1 reads LNHDA; CDR2 reads SQIVND (reference sequence). The CDR3 sequence is CASSIPGANYGYTF. DNA of the CDR3: TGTGCCAGTAGTATTCCAGGGGCTAACTATGGCTACACCTTC.

The chain combines TRBV18 with TRBJ1-2, with a weak D call TRBD1 (6 bases). The V and J ends lost 6 bases and 3 bases respectively, with 14 bases between them. Germline V lookup: CDR1 KGHSH, CDR2 LQKENI. The CDR3 is 14 residues long. CDR3 protein: CASSLLRTDYGYTF. DNA for the CDR3: TGTGCCAGCTCCCTACTCCGGACAGACTATGGCTACACCTTC.

This clone has more than one count but fewer than ten. The chain combines TRBV15 with TRBJ2-7; 10 bases map to TRBD1. Unmatched junction bases numbered 9, after V lost 5 bases and J lost 5 bases. Looked up from germline, CDR1 is LNHNV and CDR2 is YYDKDF (reference sequence). This CDR3 is 15 amino acids long. The CDR3 region has the DNA TGTGCCACCAGCCTCCGGAGGACAGGGGGGCACGAGCAGTACTTC. It specifies CATSLRRTGGHEQYF.

The CDR3 is CASSKTGGGGPVNEQFF. The CDR3 DNA sequence: TGTGCCAGCAGCAAAACGGGAGGGGGAGGGCCCGTCAATGAGCAGTTCTTC. V and J are TRBV21-1 and TRBJ2-1; TRBD2 reflects the table's D call only, with no check against the DNA. TRBV21-1 is shown as a pseudogene. There are 17 residues in the CDR3.

In DNA, the CDR3 is TGTGCCAGCAGCCCGGGGACAGCCGGTTCACCCCTCCACTTT. This sequence encodes CASSPGTAGSPLHF. This chain joins TRBV14 and TRBJ1-6, with 7 bases fitting TRBD1. CDR1 and CDR2 from the germline V gene are SGHDN and FVKESK. The CDR3 is made up of 14 amino acids. The V gene end was trimmed by 4 bases and the J gene end by 9 bases; junction bases not matched to a gene: 6.

The chain uses TRBV28 and TRBJ2-2; 10 bases agree with TRBD2. The CDR3 length is 15 residues. J gave up 1 base and V 6 bases, and 2 bases lay outside the gene matches. CDR1 is MDHEN and CDR2 is SYDVKM in the germline V gene. DNA for the CDR3: TGTGCCAGCAGATGGACTAGCGGGAACACCGGGGAGCTGTTTTTT. It specifies CASRWTSGNTGELFF.

The chain links TRBV18 to TRBJ2-7, with 7 nucleotides matching TRBD2. Germline V gene lookup returns CDR1 KGHSH and CDR2 LQKENI. Losses at the gene ends were 2 bases for V and 6 bases for J; bases not matched to a gene: 10. The CDR3 is 15 residues long. The CDR3 is CASSPAGGSVGEQYF. CDR3 coding DNA: TGTGCCAGCTCACCAGCGGGCGGGAGTGTAGGCGAGCAGTACTTC.

The chain has TRBV27 and TRBJ1-1; possible D gene TRBD1, 5 bases. Germline CDR1 is MNHEY and CDR2 is SMNVEV (reference sequence). This CDR3 region has 16 residues. Trimming took 4 bases from V and 5 from J, leaving 20 bases between them. The CDR3 coding sequence is TGTGCCAGCAGTTCGACCAGGGCCTCAAAGAGGACTGAAGCTTTCTTT. As protein: CASSSTRASKRTEAFF.

This clone showed up just once. This chain uses TRBV7-3 with TRBJ1-2, with D maybe TRBD1 (6 bases). The CDR3 length is 19 residues. CDR1 is SGHTA, CDR2 FQGTGA, per germline. With 1 base removed from V and 4 bases from J, the gap between germline ends came to 25 bases. CDR3 in DNA: TGTGCCAGCAGCTTAAGCCCCCCACAGGGCCTCATCTCAGGCTATGGCTACACCTTC. Translating it yields CASSLSPPQGLISGYGYTF.

This sequence joins TRBV19 and TRBJ2-7; tentatively, D is TRBD1 (5 bases). Germline V gene sequence: CDR1 LNHDA, CDR2 SQIVND (reference sequence). The CDR3 sequence is 16 residues long. The ends were cut back, 3 bases at V and 2 bases at J, with 17 bases in the middle. The CDR3 nucleotides are TGTGCCAGTAGTATGGAAGTAGGGCAGGGCGCCTACGAGCAGTACTTC. Its protein is CASSMEVGQGAYEQYF.

This rearrangement joins TRBV5-1 to TRBJ1-1, with D unresolved. CDR3 length: 13 residues. Germline V lookup: CDR1 SGHRS, CDR2 YFSETQ. V was pared by 5 bases and J by 3 bases, with 11 bases between. DNA of the CDR3: TGCGCCAGCAGTTGGATCGGAGACACTGAAGCTTTCTTT. Its translation: CASSWIGDTEAFF.

The rearrangement uses TRBV6-6 and TRBJ1-1; D remains ambiguous. From germline, CDR1 is MNHNY and CDR2 SVGAGI (reference sequence). Trimming stripped 4 bases from V and 3 bases from J, with 12 bases between. The CDR3 is 14 amino acids. The CDR3 sequence: CASSFALRDTEAFF. CDR3 bases: TGTGCCAGCAGTTTCGCTCTGCGGGACACTGAAGCTTTCTTT.